The 20 T cell receptor beta chains in this list originate from one sample, sequenced in a study of blood T cells in healthy people across ages. Then a second PCR, running roughly 7 to 11 cycles, was carried out with a sample-barcoded 5' primer and a J-beta primer mix. TCRdb reanalysed the 5' RACE reads using MiXCR and keeps one entry per CDR3 protein. The sample gives more than 750,000 distinct CDR3 sequences, 25% to 35% of which show up once; 10% to 13% is in the top ten. The same data also went into a second study, on T cells of mothers and their children.

Sequences were obtained from blood. The receptors stem from a woman in her thirties or forties in good health.

This clonotype was detected only a few times. With a much larger clone just one base away, this may be a read error. This sequence joins TRBV6-1 and TRBJ2-1; D is unclear. The J call may be in error: the DNA end matches TRBJ2-7 better. This CDR3 is built from 16 residues. Germline CDR1 is MNHNS and CDR2 is SASEGT. The DNA of the CDR3 is TGTGCCAGCAGTGAAGAATGGGGAAGCTCCTACAATGAGCAGTACTTC. It codes for CASSEEWGSSYNEQYF.

This clonotype turned up a few times. The chain couples TRBV12-3 or TRBV12-4 to TRBJ2-1, with D perhaps matching TRBD2 (7 bases). V was pared by 6 bases and J by 7 bases, with 16 bases between. The CDR3 covers 14 residues. CDR3 nucleotide sequence: TGTGCCAGCAGCGATGGGGGGGCGGGGAATGAGCAGTTCTTC. Translating gives CASSDGGAGNEQFF.

J is TRBJ1-1 and V is TRBV28; D unresolved. This CDR3 has 15 amino acids. The V end was cut by 6 bases, the J end by 0 bases, with 14 bases between. CDR1 is MDHEN and CDR2 is SYDVKM in the germline V gene. The CDR3 bases are TGTGCCAGCAGCCCCTCAAGGGCCATGAACACTGAAGCTTTCTTT. It translates to CASSPSRAMNTEAFF. The complete variable domain, with remaining parts taken from reference TRBV28 and TRBJ1-1, reads DVKVTQSSRYLVKRTGEKVFLECVQDMDHENMFWYRQDPGLGLRLIYFSYDVKMKEKGDIPEGYSVSREKKERFSLILESASTNQTSMYLCASSPSRAMNTEAFFGQGTRLTVV.

Here the CDR3 reads CASSFRGRTSYEQYF. The CDR3 DNA reads TGTGCCAGCAGTTTTCGGGGTAGGACTTCCTACGAGCAGTACTTC. V is TRBV28 and J is TRBJ2-7; D is possibly TRBD2 (5 bases). The CDR3 spans 15 residues. CDR1 and CDR2 from the germline V gene are MDHEN and SYDVKM. The ends were cut back, 3 bases at V and 1 base at J, with 13 bases in the middle. The variable domain in full, with the rest retrieved from reference TRBV28 and TRBJ2-7, is DVKVTQSSRYLVKRTGEKVFLECVQDMDHENMFWYRQDPGLGLRLIYFSYDVKMKEKGDIPEGYSVSREKKERFSLILESASTNQTSMYLCASSFRGRTSYEQYFGPGTRLTVT.

This clonotype appeared a few times. This chain connects TRBV3-1 to TRBJ2-5; D gene ambiguous. The CDR3 is 16 amino acids. Looked up from germline, CDR1 is LGHDT and CDR2 is YNNKEL (reference sequence). V was cut by 4 bases and J by 2 bases, with 17 bases left in between. The CDR3 sequence is CASSLIQNHEQETQYF. The DNA for the CDR3 is TGTGCCAGCAGCCTCATACAGAACCACGAGCAAGAGACCCAGTACTTC.

This clonotype was counted many times. This sequence joins TRBV20-1 and TRBJ2-4, with a possible D match to TRBD1 (6 bases). The V end lost 7 bases, the J end lost 4 bases, and 8 bases lay between the germline ends. CDR1 is DFQATT and CDR2 is SNEGSKA in the germline V gene (reference sequence). The CDR3 covers 11 residues. The DNA for the CDR3 is TGCAGTGGGGGGCTAAAAAACATTCAGTACTTC. Protein: CSGGLKNIQYF.

This clonotype was recorded at least ten times. The chain employs TRBV11-2 and TRBJ2-5; 8 bases are a match to TRBD1. J lost 4 bases, V lost 5 bases, and 9 bases had no gene match. Germline V CDR1 and CDR2: SGHAT, FQNNGV. The CDR3 loop spans 15 amino acids. The CDR3 DNA reads as TGTGCCAGCAGCCCCGGACAGGGATTACGAGAGACCCAGTACTTC. Translation: CASSPGQGLRETQYF.

The sample holds a few counts of this clonotype. The chain has TRBV2 and TRBJ2-3; possible D gene TRBD2, 5 bases. V gave up 3 bases and J gave up 7 bases, with 17 bases separating them. The CDR3 runs 15 residues. CDR1 and CDR2 from the germline V gene are SNHLY and FYNNEI. As DNA, the CDR3 is TGTGCCAGCAGTGAGCCTTTGGTCCCGGGGAATACGCAGTATTTT. It codes for CASSEPLVPGNTQYF.

The CDR3: CASSLAAAYNSPLHF. In DNA form, the CDR3 reads TGTGCCAGCAGTTTGGCGGCGGCCTATAATTCACCCCTCCACTTT. The chain couples TRBV27 to TRBJ1-6; no clear D. CDR3 length: 15 amino acids. Trimming shortened V by 3 bases and J by 2 bases, and 8 bases separated the two germline ends. Germline V gene data show CDR1 as MNHEY and CDR2 as SMNVEV (reference sequence).

This clonotype was observed many times. The chain uses TRBV9 and TRBJ1-2; a weak D match, TRBD1 (5 bases). CDR3 length: 15 amino acids. Germline V gene data show CDR1 as SGDLS and CDR2 as YYNGEE. V shed 3 bases and J shed 0 bases, with 12 bases lying between them. The CDR3 sequence is CASSEGLNTNYGYTF. Here the CDR3 DNA reads TGTGCCAGCAGCGAGGGACTTAATACTAACTATGGCTACACCTTC.

In this sample, this clonotype turned up many times. The chain's CDR3 is CAISEPSGQGVGYEQYF. The DNA for the CDR3 is TGTGCCATCAGTGAGCCCTCGGGACAGGGGGTAGGCTACGAGCAGTACTTC. The chain employs TRBV10-3 and TRBJ2-7, with 11 nucleotides matching TRBD1. This CDR3 is built from 17 residues. Germline lookup yields CDR1 ENHRY and CDR2 SYGVKD. V lost 2 bases and J lost 3; bases outside the gene matches: 9.

This clonotype came up many times. This chain connects TRBV4-3 to TRBJ2-5, with TRBD2 matching 8 bases. The CDR3 contains 16 residues. The J segment lost 5 bases and the V segment lost 4 bases, leaving 12 bases of the junction unmatched. Germline loops: CDR1 LGHNA, CDR2 YSLEER. CDR3 coding DNA: TGCGCCAGCAGCCCCACTAGCGGCACCGGGGGGGAGACCCAGTACTTC. It yields the protein CASSPTSGTGGETQYF.

The V and J genes are TRBV7-9 and TRBJ2-2; D is ambiguous. This CDR3 region has 16 residues. V lost 3 bases and J lost 1, with 12 bases in between. CDR1 is SEHNR and CDR2 is FQNEAQ in the germline V gene (reference sequence). CDR3 coding DNA: TGTGCCAGCAGCTTCTTTCGGAGTGTGAACACCGGGGAGCTGTTTTTT. Protein product: CASSFFRSVNTGELFF.

In the case of this clonotype: This may be a read error: a much more frequent sequence differs by one nucleotide. The chain links TRBV20-1 to TRBJ2-1; perhaps TRBD2 as D (5 bases). In germline, CDR1 is DFQATT, CDR2 SNEGSKA (reference sequence). The CDR3 sequence is 14 residues long. Trimming cost V 5 bases and J 10 bases, with 21 bases left between them. In DNA, the CDR3 is TGCAGTGCTCAGCGGCGGCAAGGAAGGTTGGAGCAGTTCTTC. Its translation: CSAQRRQGRLEQFF.

This clonotype was recorded at least ten times. The CDR3 nucleotides are TGTGCCAGCAGCAACGCAGGAGTGCACACCTTC. Encoded protein: CASSNAGVHTF. This rearrangement joins TRBV27 to TRBJ1-2; D gene unclear. Trimming took 6 bases from V and 12 from J, leaving 14 bases between them. The V gene's germline CDR1 is MNHEY and CDR2 SMNVEV (reference sequence). There are 11 residues in the CDR3.

This clonotype showed up many times. This sequence joins TRBV2 and TRBJ2-5, with D hard to call. The CDR3 loop spans 11 amino acids. The germline gives CDR1 SNHLY, CDR2 FYNNEI. Between the trimmed V and J ends, which lost 6 bases and 3 bases, there was a span of 5 bases. Here the CDR3 DNA reads TGTGCCAGCAGAGGAGAAGAGACCCAGTACTTC. It translates to CASRGEETQYF.

This clonotype was counted once. One end of the junction does not line up with germline, which may come from a read error. This chain connects TRBV5-1 to TRBJ2-7; D unclear. The CDR3 totals 14 residues. Germline V gene lookup returns CDR1 SGHRS and CDR2 YFSETQ. CDR3 nucleotide sequence: TGCACCAGCAGCCCGAGGACCGATCCCTACGAGCAGTACTTC. It encodes CTSSPRTDPYEQYF.

This clonotype occurred a few times. CDR3 sequence (DNA): TGTGCCAGCAGTCAACAGGGCGCTTGGGATGGCTACACCTTC. Protein: CASSQQGAWDGYTF. This chain uses TRBV27 with TRBJ1-2; D perhaps matches TRBD1 (6 bases). This CDR3 has 14 residues. The germline V gene encodes CDR1 MNHEY and CDR2 SMNVEV (reference sequence). V lost 5 bases and J 6 bases, leaving 16 bases between the germline ends.

In this sample, this clonotype turned up a few times. A much larger clonotype is one base distant, so this may be a read error. The V and J genes are TRBV6-5 and TRBJ2-7; 8 nucleotides align to TRBD1. The CDR3 consists of 16 residues. Germline V lookup: CDR1 MNHEY, CDR2 SVGAGI. J was trimmed by 3 bases and V by 4 bases; bases with no gene match: 11. The DNA for the CDR3 is TGTGCCAGCAGTTCAGAGGCGACAGGGGAAAGCTACGAGCAGTACTTC. It yields the protein CASSSEATGESYEQYF.

Note on this clonotype: The junction departs from the called germline gene at one end, perhaps through a read error. In nucleotides, the CDR3 is TGCAGCGCCTCTCCACGTGCAGCAGATACGCAGGATTTT. Its translation: CSASPRAADTQDF. The gene calls are TRBV29-1 and TRBJ2-3; no reliable D call. CDR1 SQVTM and CDR2 ANQGSEA come from the germline V gene. The CDR3 spans 13 residues.